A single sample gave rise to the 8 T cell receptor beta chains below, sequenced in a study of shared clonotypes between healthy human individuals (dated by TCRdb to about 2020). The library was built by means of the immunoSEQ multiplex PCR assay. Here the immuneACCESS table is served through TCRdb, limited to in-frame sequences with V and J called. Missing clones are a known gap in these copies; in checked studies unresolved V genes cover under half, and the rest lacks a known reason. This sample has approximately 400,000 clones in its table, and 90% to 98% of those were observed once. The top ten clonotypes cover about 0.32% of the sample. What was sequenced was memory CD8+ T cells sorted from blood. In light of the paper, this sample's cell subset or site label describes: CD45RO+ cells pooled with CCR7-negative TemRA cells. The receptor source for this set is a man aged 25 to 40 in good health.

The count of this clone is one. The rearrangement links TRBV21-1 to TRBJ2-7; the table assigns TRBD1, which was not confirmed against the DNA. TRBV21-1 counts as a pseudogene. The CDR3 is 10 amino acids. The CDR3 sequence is CASQGYEQYF. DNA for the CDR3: TGTGCCAGCCAGGGGTACGAGCAGTACTTC.

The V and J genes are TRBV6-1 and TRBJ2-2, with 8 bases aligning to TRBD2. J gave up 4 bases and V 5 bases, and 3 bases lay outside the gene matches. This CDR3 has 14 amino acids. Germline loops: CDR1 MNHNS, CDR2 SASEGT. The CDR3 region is CASSRLATTGELFF. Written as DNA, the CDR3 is TGTGCCAGCAGTCGACTAGCGACCACCGGGGAGCTGTTTTTT.

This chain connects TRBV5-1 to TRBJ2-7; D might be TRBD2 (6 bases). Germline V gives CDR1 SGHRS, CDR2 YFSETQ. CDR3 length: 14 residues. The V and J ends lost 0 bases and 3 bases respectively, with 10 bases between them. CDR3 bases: TGCGCCAGCAGCTTGGCCGCGGGGAACTACGAGCAGTACTTC. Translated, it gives CASSLAAGNYEQYF.

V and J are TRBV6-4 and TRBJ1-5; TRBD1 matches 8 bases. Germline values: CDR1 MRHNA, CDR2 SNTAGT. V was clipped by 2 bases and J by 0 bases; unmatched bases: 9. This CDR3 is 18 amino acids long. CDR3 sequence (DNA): TGTGCCAGCAGTGACCCAGGCTGGACAGGGTATAGCAATCAGCCCCAGCATTTT. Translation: CASSDPGWTGYSNQPQHF.

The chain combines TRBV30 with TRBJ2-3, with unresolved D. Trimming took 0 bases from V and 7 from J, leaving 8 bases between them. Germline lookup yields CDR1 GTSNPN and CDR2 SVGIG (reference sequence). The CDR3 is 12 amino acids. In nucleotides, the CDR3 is TGTGCCTGGAGTGTAGATCTGTATACGCAGTATTTT. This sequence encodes CAWSVDLYTQYF.

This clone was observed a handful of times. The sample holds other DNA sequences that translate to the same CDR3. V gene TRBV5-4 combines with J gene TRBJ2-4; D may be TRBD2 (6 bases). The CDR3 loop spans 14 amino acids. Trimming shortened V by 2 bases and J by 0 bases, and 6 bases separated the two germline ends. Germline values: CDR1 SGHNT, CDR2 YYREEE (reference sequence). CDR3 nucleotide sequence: TGTGCCAGCAGCTTAGCGGGAGCCAAAAACATTCAGTACTTC. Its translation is CASSLAGAKNIQYF.

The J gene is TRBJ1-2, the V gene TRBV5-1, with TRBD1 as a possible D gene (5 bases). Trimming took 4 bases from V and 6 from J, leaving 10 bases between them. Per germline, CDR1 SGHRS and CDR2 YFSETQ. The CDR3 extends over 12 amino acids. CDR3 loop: CASSIGTDGYTF. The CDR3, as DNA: TGCGCCAGCAGCATAGGGACGGATGGCTACACCTTC.

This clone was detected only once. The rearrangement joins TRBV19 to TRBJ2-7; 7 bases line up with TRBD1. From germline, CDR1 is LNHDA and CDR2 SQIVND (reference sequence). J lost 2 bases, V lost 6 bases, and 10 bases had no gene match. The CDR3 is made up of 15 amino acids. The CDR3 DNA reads TGTGCCAGTAGCCCACAGGGGAAGGGGCCCTACGAGCAGTACTTC. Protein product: CASSPQGKGPYEQYF.